Following are 31 T cell receptor beta chains from one sample sequenced in a study of blood T cell repertoires in COVID-19. Generated by immunoSEQ multiplex PCR, the TCRdb table keeps only in-frame clones and is missing some. The sample lists hundreds of thousands of clones; about 89% were seen once. The sample consisted of peripheral blood. These receptors all come from a woman in her 50s with COVID-19, enrolled during active disease.

This chain links TRBV29-1 with TRBJ2-3; no reliable D call. CDR1 is SQVTM and CDR2 is ANQGSEA in the germline V gene. There are 13 residues in the CDR3. Deletions cut 3 bases from V and 3 bases from J, with 10 bases between. CDR3 bases: TGCAGCGTTGAGTACCGAGGAACAGATACGCAGTATTTT. Amino acid sequence: CSVEYRGTDTQYF.

The rearrangement uses TRBV10-3 and TRBJ1-2; D is possibly TRBD1 (5 bases). Germline lookup yields CDR1 ENHRY and CDR2 SYGVKD. Trimming removed 4 bases from V and 6 bases from J, with 15 bases in between. This CDR3 has 14 residues. DNA of the CDR3: TGTGCCATCAGTGCAAGGGAGGGGATAGATGGCTACACCTTC. As protein: CAISAREGIDGYTF.

V is TRBV11-2 and J is TRBJ2-7; 11 bases are shared with TRBD1. V was pared by 6 bases and J by 7 bases, with 8 bases of the junction left unmatched. The CDR3 extends over 14 amino acids. CDR1 and CDR2 from the germline V gene are SGHAT and FQNNGV. This CDR3 is CASSLTGTGGEQYF. The CDR3 coding sequence is TGTGCCAGCAGTTTAACGGGGACAGGGGGTGAGCAGTACTTC.

This chain uses TRBV3-1 (or the pseudogene TRBV3-2) with TRBJ1-2; 7 bases align to TRBD1. Germline CDR1 LGHDT, CDR2 YNNKEL (reference sequence). There are 17 residues in the CDR3. After removal of 3 bases from V and 8 bases from J, the junction contained 18 bases not matched to a gene. The CDR3 nucleotides read TGTGCCAGCAGCCAGACATATACAGGGGCGCTAACGGGCGGCTACACCTTC. This translates into CASSQTYTGALTGGYTF.

The rearrangement uses TRBV12-3 or TRBV12-4 and TRBJ1-1; D not resolved. The V end was cut by 7 bases, the J end by 5 bases, with 14 bases between. This CDR3 is 13 amino acids long. The DNA of the CDR3 is TGTGCCAGCACCCCGAGGGATCGGACTGAAGCTTTCTTT. It is translated as CASTPRDRTEAFF.

This clone was detected only once. The chain couples TRBV10-3 to TRBJ1-2, with 7 bases matching TRBD1. This CDR3 spans 13 amino acids. The junction had 5 bases not matched to a gene; V was cut back by 7 bases and J by 3 bases. The germline gives CDR1 ENHRY, CDR2 SYGVKD. CDR3: CAITEGAYYGYTF. The CDR3 DNA follows: TGTGCCATCACAGAGGGGGCCTACTATGGCTACACCTTC.

The chain has TRBV11-3 and TRBJ2-1; D is perhaps TRBD2 (7 bases). Germline CDR1 SGHNT, CDR2 YENEEA. The CDR3 covers 12 residues. The germline V and J ends were trimmed by 7 bases and 8 bases, with 12 bases remaining between them. CDR3 nucleotides: TGTGCCAGCACCCGGGGGGCGGATGAGCAGTTCTTC. Translated, it gives CASTRGADEQFF.

V usage is TRBV30 and J usage is TRBJ2-2; D ambiguous. The germline CDR1 and CDR2 sequences are GTSNPN and SVGIG (reference sequence). V lost 3 bases and J lost 5, with 10 bases in between. This CDR3 has 13 amino acids. The CDR3 DNA reads TGTGCCTGGAGGACAACGATGACCGGGGAGCTGTTTTTT. It yields the protein CAWRTTMTGELFF.

In this sample, this clone turned up once. The genes are TRBV12-3 or TRBV12-4 and TRBJ1-1; 7 bases are shared with TRBD1. The J segment lost 8 bases and the V segment lost 1 base, leaving 4 bases of the junction unmatched. This CDR3 has 13 residues. CDR3 residues: CASSLGDREEAFF. CDR3 nucleotides: TGTGCCAGCAGTTTAGGAGACAGGGAGGAAGCTTTCTTT.

Only one count was recorded for this clone. This likely comes from a read error, as the CDR3 has no conserved phenylalanine or tryptophan at its end. The limits of the CDR3 on the DNA are not certain, so only TCRdb's listed CDR3 is given. The V gene is TRBV6-1, the J gene TRBJ2-7; the table's D call of TRBD1 was not tested on the DNA. From germline, CDR1 is MNHNS and CDR2 SASEGT. Inclusive of both ends, the CDR3 amounts to 13 amino acids. The CDR3 sequence: CASSETRQGVGRY.

The chain employs TRBV2 and TRBJ2-3, with a tentative D call TRBD1 (6 bases). V was shortened by 4 bases and J by 0 bases, with 11 bases between the two germline ends. The CDR3 has 15 residues. Looked up from germline, CDR1 is SNHLY and CDR2 is FYNNEI. In nucleotides, the CDR3 is TGTGCCAGCAGTGCCGACAGGTCTAGCACAGATACGCAGTATTTT. Its protein is CASSADRSSTDTQYF.

The rearrangement uses TRBV12-3 or TRBV12-4 and TRBJ1-2; D may be TRBD1 (5 bases). The CDR3 is 13 amino acids. V shed 4 bases and J shed 3 bases, with 9 bases lying between them. Here the CDR3 DNA reads TGTGCCAGCAGTTCAGGGATTTACTATGGCTACACCTTC. It specifies CASSSGIYYGYTF.

The rearrangement links TRBV19 to TRBJ1-4; possibly TRBD1 for D (5 bases). CDR1 and CDR2 from the germline V gene are LNHDA and SQIVND (reference sequence). With 4 bases removed from V and 4 bases from J, the gap between germline ends came to 10 bases. The CDR3 is made up of 14 amino acids. CDR3 in DNA: TGTGCCAGTAGTACGACAGCCTTTAATGAAAAACTGTTTTTT. This gives the protein CASSTTAFNEKLFF. The full variable domain, rest sourced from reference TRBV19 and TRBJ1-4, is DGGITQSPKYLFRKEGQNVTLSCEQNLNHDAMYWYRQDPGQGLRLIYYSQIVNDFQKGDIAEGYSVSREKKESFPLTVTSAQKNPTAFYLCASSTTAFNEKLFFGSGTQLSVL.

This chain uses TRBV29-1 with TRBJ2-5, with a weak D call TRBD2 (5 bases). CDR3 length equals 13 residues. V lost 4 bases to trimming and J lost 1 base, with 10 bases between them. Germline loops: CDR1 SQVTM, CDR2 ANQGSEA. CDR3 loop: CSVVDGLQETQYF. CDR3 DNA: TGCAGCGTTGTCGACGGACTCCAAGAGACCCAGTACTTC.

The V call is TRBV2, the J call TRBJ2-7; D ambiguous. Trimming pared 4 bases from V and 1 base from J, leaving 5 bases between. The CDR3 covers 12 residues. The germline V gene has CDR1 SNHLY and CDR2 FYNNEI. CDR3 DNA sequence: TGTGCCAGCAGTGGTCATTCCTACGAGCAGTACTTC. Protein: CASSGHSYEQYF.

This chain links TRBV9 with TRBJ1-3, with D unclear. The germline V gene has CDR1 SGDLS and CDR2 YYNGEE. The V and J ends lost 0 bases and 4 bases respectively, with 14 bases between them. CDR3 length: 16 amino acids. The CDR3 DNA follows: TGTGCCAGCAGCGTAGCCCCTCACGGGTCAGGAAACACCATATATTTT. It codes for CASSVAPHGSGNTIYF.

V and J are TRBV5-6 and TRBJ2-7; TRBD2 might be the D (5 bases). Per germline, CDR1 SGHDT and CDR2 YYEEEE. Trimming stripped 0 bases from V and 0 bases from J, with 7 bases between. This CDR3 contains 14 residues. The CDR3 protein is CASSLGTSSYEQYF. The CDR3 DNA follows: TGTGCCAGCAGCTTGGGGACTTCCTCCTACGAGCAGTACTTC. The full variable domain, with the rest looked up from reference TRBV5-6 and TRBJ2-7, is DAGVTQSPTHLIKTRGQQVTLRCSPKSGHDTVSWYQQALGQGPQFIFQYYEEEERQRGNFPDRFSGHQFPNYSSELNVNALLLGDSALYLCASSLGTSSYEQYFGPGTRLTVT.

The V call is TRBV5-1, the J call TRBJ2-7, with D perhaps matching TRBD1 (6 bases). Germline V CDR1 and CDR2: SGHRS, YFSETQ. The CDR3 sequence is 14 residues long. Trimming removed 1 base at V and 3 bases at J, with 11 bases between. DNA of the CDR3: TGCGCCAGCAGCTTGCCAGGGGACCACTACGAGCAGTACTTC. It specifies CASSLPGDHYEQYF.

This clone was observed a few times. The chain combines TRBV3-1 (or the pseudogene TRBV3-2) with TRBJ1-2; the match to TRBD1 covers 10 bases. In germline, CDR1 is LGHDT, CDR2 YNNKEL (reference sequence). The CDR3 has 16 residues. V lost 8 bases to trimming and J lost 5 bases; unmatched junction nucleotides: 14. This CDR3 reads CASCDRDRGPFYGYTF. The CDR3 DNA sequence: TGTGCCAGCTGCGACCGGGACAGGGGTCCCTTTTATGGCTACACCTTC.

This clone appeared a single time. The V call is TRBV12-3 or TRBV12-4, the J call TRBJ2-3; D gene unclear. V lost 3 bases, J lost 6 bases, and 4 bases lay in between. The CDR3 is made up of 11 amino acids. CDR3 coding DNA: TGTGCCAGCAGTTTGGAGGATACGCAGTATTTT. Protein: CASSLEDTQYF.

Comments on this clone: This sample includes further DNA sequences coding for the same CDR3. For the CDR3, the DNA is TGCAGCGTGGACAGGGGAGAAAAACTGTTTTTT. Amino acid sequence: CSVDRGEKLFF. The chain recombines TRBV29-1 with TRBJ1-4; 9 positions match TRBD1. The V gene end was trimmed by 6 bases and the J gene end by 8 bases; junction bases not matched to a gene: 1. The V gene's germline CDR1 is SQVTM and CDR2 ANQGSEA. The CDR3 length is 11 residues.

The chain couples TRBV19 to TRBJ1-2; a weak D match, TRBD1 (5 bases). The V end lost 7 bases, the J end lost 3 bases, and 12 bases lay between the germline ends. The CDR3 has 13 amino acids. CDR1 is LNHDA, CDR2 SQIVND, per germline (reference sequence). As DNA, the CDR3 is TGTGCCAGTACCCCTGGACATGACTATGGCTACACCTTC. It is translated as CASTPGHDYGYTF.

In its sample, this clone was seen once. The V and J genes are TRBV19 and TRBJ1-2; D unresolved. Trimming took off 2 bases at V and 4 bases at J, with 11 bases between the two ends. The CDR3 length is 14 residues. The germline V gene encodes CDR1 LNHDA and CDR2 SQIVND (reference sequence). CDR3 in DNA: TGTGCCAGTAGTATAATTTTCAGTTCCTATGGCTACACCTTC. As protein: CASSIIFSSYGYTF.

This sequence joins TRBV19 and TRBJ2-5; 10 bases match TRBD1. Germline V CDR1 and CDR2: LNHDA, SQIVND (reference sequence). The CDR3 spans 15 residues. V lost 1 base to trimming and J lost 5 bases; unmatched junction nucleotides: 4. CDR3 sequence (DNA): TGTGCCAGTAGTATAGGACAGGGGGCTAGGGAGACCCAGTACTTC. Its translation: CASSIGQGARETQYF.

The DNA of the CDR3 is TGTGCCACCAAAAAGGACAGGGGGATCGGGGAGCTGTTTTTT. It codes for CATKKDRGIGELFF. The chain recombines TRBV15 with TRBJ2-2; 10 nucleotides line up with TRBD1. The CDR3 is 14 residues long. The V gene's germline CDR1 is LNHNV and CDR2 YYDKDF (reference sequence). Losses at the gene ends were 7 bases for V and 7 bases for J; bases not matched to a gene: 6.

This chain joins TRBV7-6 and TRBJ2-1; tentatively, D is TRBD1 (6 bases). Germline V gene data show CDR1 as SGHVS and CDR2 as FNYEAQ. This CDR3 contains 12 residues. The V end lost 2 bases, the J end lost 8 bases, and 7 bases lay between the germline ends. The CDR3 sequence: CASSLQGHEQFF. The CDR3 DNA reads as TGTGCCAGCAGCTTACAGGGGCATGAGCAGTTCTTC.

V usage is TRBV7-2 and J usage is TRBJ1-5; D unclear. The CDR3 totals 14 residues. Germline lookup yields CDR1 SGHTA and CDR2 FQGNSA. The V end lost 4 bases, the J end lost 4 bases, and 11 bases lay between the germline ends. In DNA, the CDR3 is TGTGCCAGCAGCTCGCGGACGGGGAATCAGCCCCAGCATTTT. Protein: CASSSRTGNQPQHF.

V is TRBV28 and J is TRBJ2-7, with 8 positions matching TRBD2. CDR3 length: 13 amino acids. Losses at the gene ends were 4 bases for V and 3 bases for J; bases not matched to a gene: 2. Germline V gene sequence: CDR1 MDHEN, CDR2 SYDVKM. DNA for the CDR3: TGTGCCAGCAGTTACAGCGGGAGCTACGAGCAGTACTTC. It is translated as CASSYSGSYEQYF.

The chain uses TRBV6-6 and TRBJ2-7; 7 nucleotides agree with TRBD2. Trimming cost V 7 bases and J 5 bases; bases outside gene matches: 5. The CDR3 has 12 amino acids. CDR1 is MNHNY, CDR2 SVGAGI, per germline (reference sequence). CDR3 nucleotide sequence: TGTGCCAGCACTTGGGGAGGGGACGAGCAGTACTTC. It specifies CASTWGGDEQYF.

V gene TRBV10-2 combines with J gene TRBJ2-7; 8 bases align to TRBD2. V lost 6 bases and J lost 2; bases outside the gene matches: 3. There are 13 residues in the CDR3. Germline assignment: CDR1 WSHSY and CDR2 SAAADI. In DNA form, the CDR3 reads TGCGCCAGCAGGCCGGGGGGGCCCTACGAGCAGTACTTC. Amino acid sequence: CASRPGGPYEQYF.

The chain has TRBV3-1 (or the pseudogene TRBV3-2) and TRBJ1-5, with D unclear. Germline values: CDR1 LGHDT, CDR2 YNNKEL (reference sequence). V lost 1 base to trimming and J lost 4 bases, with 11 bases between them. The CDR3 consists of 15 residues. The CDR3 DNA is TGTGCCAGCAGCCAAGGGAGGGCCCAGAATCAGCCCCAGCATTTT. This codes for CASSQGRAQNQPQHF.